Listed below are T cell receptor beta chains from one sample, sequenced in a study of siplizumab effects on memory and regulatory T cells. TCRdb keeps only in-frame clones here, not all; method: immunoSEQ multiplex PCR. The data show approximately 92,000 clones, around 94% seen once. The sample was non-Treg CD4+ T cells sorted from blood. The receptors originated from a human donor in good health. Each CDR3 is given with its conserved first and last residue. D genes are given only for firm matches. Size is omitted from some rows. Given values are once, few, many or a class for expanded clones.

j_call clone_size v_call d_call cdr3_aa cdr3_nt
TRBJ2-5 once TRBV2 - CASAMLGTGSQTQYF TGTGCCAGCGCCATGTTGGGTACAGGCTCGCAGACCCAGTACTTC
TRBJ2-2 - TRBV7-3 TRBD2 CASSSSGIGGGELFF TGTGCCAGCAGCTCTAGCGGGATTGGGGGCGGGGAGCTGTTTTTT
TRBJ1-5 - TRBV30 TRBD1 CAWSVRGNQPQHF TGTGCCTGGAGTGTCAGGGGGAATCAGCCCCAGCATTTT
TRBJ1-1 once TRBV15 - CATSRDPRGNTEAFF TGTGCCACCAGCAGAGATCCCCGGGGCAACACTGAAGCTTTCTTT
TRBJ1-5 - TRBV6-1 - CASWAGTPNQPQHF TGTGCCAGCTGGGCGGGGACCCCCAATCAGCCCCAGCATTTT
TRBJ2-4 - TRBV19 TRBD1 CASSIEGTGIKRAKNIQYF TGTGCCAGTAGTATAGAAGGGACAGGGATCAAAAGAGCCAAAAACATTCAGTACTTC
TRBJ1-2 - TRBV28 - CASSSGGRNYGYTF TGTGCCAGCAGTTCTGGTGGGCGAAACTATGGCTACACCTTC
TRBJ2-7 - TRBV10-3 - CVTAERVAYEQYF TGTGTCACTGCGGAGAGGGTAGCCTACGAGCAGTACTTC
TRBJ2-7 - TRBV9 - CASSVGNYEQYF TGTGCCAGCAGCGTAGGAAACTACGAGCAGTACTTC
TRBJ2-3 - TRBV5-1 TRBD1 CASSARDRGTDTQYF TGCGCCAGCAGCGCCCGGGACAGGGGGACAGATACGCAGTATTTT
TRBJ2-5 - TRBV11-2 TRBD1 CASSSGQGFMETQYF TGTGCCAGCAGCTCAGGACAGGGGTTTATGGAGACCCAGTACTTC
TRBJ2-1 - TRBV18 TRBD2 CASSIRLAGGRNEQFF TGTGCCAGCTCAATACGACTAGCGGGAGGGAGGAATGAGCAGTTCTTC
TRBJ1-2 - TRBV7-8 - CASSLYTRGQGGGYTF TGTGCCAGCAGCTTATATACTCGGGGGCAGGGCGGAGGCTACACCTTC
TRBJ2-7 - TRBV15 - CATSRGRVYEQYF TGTGCCACCAGCAGAGGACGGGTATACGAGCAGTACTTC
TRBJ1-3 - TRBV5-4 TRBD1 CASSAGQALSGNTIYF TGTGCCAGCAGCGCGGGACAGGCCCTCTCTGGAAACACCATATATTTT
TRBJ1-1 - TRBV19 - CASIGRGMNTEAFF TGTGCCAGTATTGGCCGGGGTATGAACACTGAAGCTTTCTTT
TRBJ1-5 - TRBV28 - CASSFVRGNQPQHF TGTGCCAGCAGTTTCGTGAGGGGCAATCAGCCCCAGCATTTT
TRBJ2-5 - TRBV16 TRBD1 CASSPIFGQGQGHSPSQQETQYF TGTGCCAGCAGCCCAATCTTTGGGCAGGGACAGGGGCATTCGCCGAGCCAACAAGAGACCCAGTACTTC
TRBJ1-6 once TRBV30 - CAWRGAYNSPLHF TGTGCCTGGAGGGGCGCCTATAATTCACCCCTCCACTTT
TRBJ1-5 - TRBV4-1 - CASSPGAERNQPQHF TGCGCCAGCAGCCCCGGGGCAGAACGCAATCAGCCCCAGCATTTT
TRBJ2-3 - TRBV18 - CASSPDSTDTQYF TGTGCCAGCTCACCAGACAGCACAGATACGCAGTATTTT
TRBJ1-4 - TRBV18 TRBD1 CASSPGQVNEKLFF TGTGCCAGCTCACCGGGACAGGTTAATGAAAAACTGTTTTTT
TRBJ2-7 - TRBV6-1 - CASSESADSNSYEQYF TGTGCCAGCAGTGAAAGTGCAGACTCGAACTCGTACGAGCAGTACTTC
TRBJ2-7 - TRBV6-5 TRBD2 CASRPGTRTWGEQYF TGTGCCAGCAGACCCGGGACTAGGACTTGGGGGGAGCAGTACTTC
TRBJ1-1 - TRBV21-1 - CASSKELFKGADTEAFF TGTGCCAGCAGCAAAGAGTTGTTTAAGGGGGCGGACACTGAAGCTTTCTTT
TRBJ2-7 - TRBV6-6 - CASSPRDPSSYEQYF TGTGCCAGCAGCCCCAGGGACCCCAGCTCCTACGAGCAGTACTTC
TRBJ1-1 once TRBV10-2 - CASKGGGRVNTEAFF TGCGCCAGCAAGGGGGGAGGGAGAGTCAACACTGAAGCTTTCTTT
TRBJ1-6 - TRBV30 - CAWSATTSSPLHF TGTGCCTGGAGTGCCACTACATCCTCACCCCTCCACTTT
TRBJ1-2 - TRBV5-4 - CASSLSVGGYTF TGTGCCAGCAGCCTGTCAGTTGGAGGCTACACCTTC
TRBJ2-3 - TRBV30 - CAWSLTTDTQYF TGTGCCTGGAGTCTGACTACAGATACGCAGTATTTT
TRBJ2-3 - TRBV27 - CASSGTYGTDTQYF TGTGCCAGCAGTGGGACTTATGGCACAGATACGCAGTATTTT
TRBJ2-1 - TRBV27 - CASSWTHTHNEQFF TGTGCCAGCAGTTGGACCCATACTCACAATGAGCAGTTCTTC
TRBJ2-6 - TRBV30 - CAWTRGTGANVLTF TGTGCCTGGACTAGAGGAACTGGGGCCAACGTCCTGACTTTC
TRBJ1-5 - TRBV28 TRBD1 CASRTTGVPPQHF TGTGCCAGCAGAACGACAGGGGTTCCGCCCCAGCATTTT
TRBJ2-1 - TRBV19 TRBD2 CASSVRGTSGLNEQFF TGTGCCAGTAGTGTCCGGGGGACTAGCGGTCTCAATGAGCAGTTCTTC
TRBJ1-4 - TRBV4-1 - CASSQEDATNEKLFF TGCGCCAGCAGCCAGGAAGATGCAACTAATGAAAAACTGTTTTTT
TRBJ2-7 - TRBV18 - CASSPPGLNRIYEQYF TGTGCCAGCTCACCACCGGGGTTGAACAGAATCTACGAGCAGTACTTC
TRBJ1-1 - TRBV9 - CASSVLNEGTEAFF TGTGCCAGCAGCGTACTAAATGAGGGCACTGAAGCTTTCTTT
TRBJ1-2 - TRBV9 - CASSSPPGGGRYTF TGTGCCAGCAGCTCACCCCCGGGAGGGGGTCGCTACACCTTC
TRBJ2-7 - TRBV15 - CATSRDIVGEQYF TGTGCCACCAGCAGAGATATAGTTGGGGAGCAGTACTTC
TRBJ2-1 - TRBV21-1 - CASSTYYRVRDEQFF TGTGCCAGCAGCACCTACTACAGGGTACGGGATGAGCAGTTCTTC
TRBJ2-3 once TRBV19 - CASSLGTLTDTQYF TGTGCCAGTAGTCTCGGGACCCTCACAGATACGCAGTATTTT
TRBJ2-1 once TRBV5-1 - CASSFGQNYNEQFF TGCGCCAGCAGCTTTGGACAGAACTACAATGAGCAGTTCTTC
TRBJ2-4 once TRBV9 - CASSASRAKNIQYF TGTGCCAGCAGCGCTAGCAGAGCGAAAAACATTCAGTACTTC
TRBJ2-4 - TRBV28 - CASSLTGTTKNIQYF TGTGCCAGCAGTTTGACCGGGACGACCAAAAACATTCAGTACTTC
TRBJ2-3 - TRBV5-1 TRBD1 CASKPLRRGQADTQYF TGCGCCAGTAAACCCCTACGCAGGGGGCAGGCAGATACGCAGTATTTT
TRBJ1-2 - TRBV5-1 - CASSVARSYGYTF TGCGCCAGCAGCGTCGCTAGGTCCTATGGCTACACCTTC
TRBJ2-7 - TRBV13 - CASSLAGVYEQYF TGTGCCAGCAGCTTAGCTGGGGTATACGAGCAGTACTTC
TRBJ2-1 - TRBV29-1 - CSFPVAGFNNEQFF TGCAGCTTCCCAGTCGCGGGATTTAACAATGAGCAGTTCTTC
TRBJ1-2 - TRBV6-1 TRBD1 CASSIRTGVYGYTF TGTGCCAGCAGTATCAGGACAGGGGTATATGGCTACACCTTC
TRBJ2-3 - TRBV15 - CATSRTLDSRGNTQYF TGTGCCACCAGCAGGACTTTGGATTCACGGGGGAATACGCAGTATTTT
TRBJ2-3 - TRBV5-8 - CASSPRRGDTQYF TGTGCCAGCAGCCCACGGAGGGGAGATACGCAGTATTTT
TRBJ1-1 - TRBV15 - CATSVDRATEAFF TGTGCCACCAGCGTAGACAGAGCAACTGAAGCTTTCTTT
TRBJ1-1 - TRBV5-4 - CASSLGEGVTEAFF TGTGCCAGCAGCTTGGGAGAGGGCGTGACTGAAGCTTTCTTT
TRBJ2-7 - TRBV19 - CASSTHSGTLVREQYF TGTGCCAGTAGTACCCATTCCGGGACCCTCGTCCGGGAGCAGTACTTC
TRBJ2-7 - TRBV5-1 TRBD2 CASSLPTSGRGWEQYF TGCGCCAGCAGCCTACCAACTAGCGGGAGGGGATGGGAGCAGTACTTC
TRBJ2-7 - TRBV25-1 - CASASIGGYEQYF TGTGCCAGCGCCTCCATAGGGGGCTACGAGCAGTACTTC
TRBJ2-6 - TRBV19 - CASTWGSSGANVLTF TGTGCCAGTACCTGGGGAAGCTCTGGGGCCAACGTCCTGACTTTC
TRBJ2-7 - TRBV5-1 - CASSPTGVDTYEQYF TGCGCCAGCAGCCCTACAGGAGTAGATACCTACGAGCAGTACTTC
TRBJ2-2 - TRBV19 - CATSQGTGELFF TGTGCCACCTCTCAGGGCACCGGGGAGCTGTTTTTT